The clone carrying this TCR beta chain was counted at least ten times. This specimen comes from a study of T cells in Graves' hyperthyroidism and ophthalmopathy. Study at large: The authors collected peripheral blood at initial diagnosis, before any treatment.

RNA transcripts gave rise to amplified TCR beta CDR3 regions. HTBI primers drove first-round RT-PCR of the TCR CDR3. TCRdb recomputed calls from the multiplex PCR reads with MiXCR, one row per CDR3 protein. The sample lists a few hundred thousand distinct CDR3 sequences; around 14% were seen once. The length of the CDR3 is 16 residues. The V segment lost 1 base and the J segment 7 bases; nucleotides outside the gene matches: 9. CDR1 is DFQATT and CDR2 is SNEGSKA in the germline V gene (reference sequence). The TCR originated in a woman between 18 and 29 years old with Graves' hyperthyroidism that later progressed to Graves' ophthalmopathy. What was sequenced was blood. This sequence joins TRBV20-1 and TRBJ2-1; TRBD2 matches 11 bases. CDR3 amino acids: CSARGLAGGDWNEQFF. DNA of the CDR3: TGCAGTGCTAGAGGGTTAGCGGGAGGGGACTGGAATGAGCAGTTCTTC.